This T cell receptor beta chain was retrieved from a study of T-cell reconstitution after alpha-beta-depleted transplantation in children. Unique molecular identifiers were incorporated during preparation of the TCRbeta library. MiXCR was run by TCRdb on the PCR reads, yielding one entry per CDR3 protein. The sample shows around 380,000 distinct CDR3 sequences, roughly 10% of them seen only once. Trimming removed 2 bases from V and 3 bases from J, with 8 bases in between. Per the germline V gene, CDR1 is SGHTA and CDR2 is FQGNSA. The CDR3 is 15 amino acids. The rearrangement uses TRBV7-2 and TRBJ2-6; D gene ambiguous. The TCR comes from a human donor who donated a stem cell graft to a child with acute myeloid leukemia. Material: PBMCs from the stem cell graft donor, obtained from the stem cell graft. The CDR3 bases are TGTGCCAGCAGCTTAAAGGTCGGTGGGGCCAACGTCCTGACTTTC. This sequence encodes CASSLKVGGANVLTF.